Below, 32 T cell receptor beta chains from the same sample are listed, as sequenced in a study of blood T cell repertoires in COVID-19. The assay was immunoSEQ multiplex PCR, and TCRdb's table has in-frame clones only and misses some. Among roughly 100,000 clones, approximately 90% were seen once, and the ten largest hold 5% to 6.5%. The sequenced sample consisted of peripheral blood. All receptors derive from a woman aged 45 to 65 with COVID-19, enrolled during active disease.

This chain's CDR3 is CASSRILAGGQETQYF. CDR3 bases: TGTGCCAGCAGTCGAATTCTAGCGGGGGGCCAAGAGACCCAGTACTTC. The chain is built from TRBV6-6 and TRBJ2-5, with TRBD2 matching 11 bases. Germline-derived CDR1 and CDR2 are MNHNY and SVGAGI (reference sequence). J was trimmed by 1 base and V by 5 bases; bases with no gene match: 6. The CDR3 runs 16 residues.

This clone was detected only once. This rearrangement joins TRBV3-1 (or the pseudogene TRBV3-2) to TRBJ1-1, with 8 bases aligning to TRBD1. The CDR3 sequence is 14 residues long. Germline V gene lookup returns CDR1 LGHDT and CDR2 YNNKEL (reference sequence). Unmatched junction bases numbered 4, after V lost 6 bases and J lost 1 base. DNA of the CDR3: TGTGCCAGCAGACCCGGGACAGGGAACACTGAAGCTTTCTTT. Amino acid sequence: CASRPGTGNTEAFF.

V and J are TRBV7-8 and TRBJ1-5; D perhaps matches TRBD1 (5 bases). Germline V gene lookup returns CDR1 SGHVS and CDR2 FQNEAQ. The CDR3 extends over 15 amino acids. V was clipped by 5 bases and J by 0 bases, with 11 bases between them. The CDR3 nucleotides read TGTGCCAGCAGCCGAACGACAGATAGCAATCAGCCCCAGCATTTT. This translates into CASSRTTDSNQPQHF.

The chain has TRBV7-3 and TRBJ2-5, with D possibly being TRBD2 (6 bases). CDR1 is SGHTA and CDR2 is FQGTGA in the germline V gene. V was shortened by 4 bases and J by 2 bases, with 11 bases between the two germline ends. There are 14 residues in the CDR3. In nucleotides, the CDR3 is TGTGCCAGCAGCTATGGGGGGAGTCAAGAGACCCAGTACTTC. As protein: CASSYGGSQETQYF.

V and J are TRBV2 and TRBJ2-7; a weak D match, TRBD2 (7 bases). This CDR3 comprises 12 residues. Trimming pared 8 bases from V and 5 bases from J, leaving 13 bases between. Germline CDR1 reads SNHLY; CDR2 reads FYNNEI. CDR3 bases: TGTGCCAGCTCCCGCGGGGGCCACGAGCAGTACTTC. Its translation is CASSRGGHEQYF.

This clone has more than one count but fewer than ten. V usage is TRBV6-5 and J usage is TRBJ1-6; 7 bases are shared with TRBD1. The CDR3 length is 14 residues. The V and J ends lost 2 bases and 7 bases, in that order; junction bases with no gene match: 2. In germline, CDR1 is MNHEY, CDR2 SVGAGI. The CDR3 region is CASSYPGQNSPLHF. The CDR3 region has the DNA TGTGCCAGCAGTTACCCGGGACAGAATTCACCCCTCCACTTT.

The chain uses TRBV5-1 and TRBJ1-4, with a weak D call TRBD1 (6 bases). The V end was cut by 4 bases, the J end by 8 bases, with 18 bases between. CDR1 is SGHRS and CDR2 is YFSETQ in the germline V gene. This CDR3 is built from 15 residues. The CDR3 protein is CASSQEQGATEKLFF. In DNA form, the CDR3 reads TGCGCCAGCAGCCAAGAACAGGGTGCAACCGAAAAACTGTTTTTT.

The chain couples TRBV19 to TRBJ1-2; 7 nucleotides agree with TRBD1. Trimming removed 3 bases from V and 3 bases from J; junction bases left unmatched: 7. This CDR3 has 15 amino acids. Germline V lookup: CDR1 LNHDA, CDR2 SQIVND (reference sequence). The CDR3 spells CASSMTAQGDYGYTF. The CDR3 DNA reads as TGTGCCAGTAGTATGACCGCGCAGGGGGACTATGGCTACACCTTC.

The gene calls are TRBV6-1 and TRBJ1-5, with D perhaps TRBD1 (6 bases). Trimming took 3 bases from V and 3 from J, leaving 12 bases between them. Germline V lookup: CDR1 MNHNS, CDR2 SASEGT. The CDR3 is 15 residues long. The CDR3 protein is CASSDPAGANQPQHF. The CDR3, as DNA: TGTGCCAGCAGTGATCCGGCAGGGGCCAATCAGCCCCAGCATTTT.

The chain recombines TRBV30 with TRBJ2-1, with TRBD2 identical over 10 bases. CDR1 is GTSNPN, CDR2 SVGIG, per germline (reference sequence). The V and J ends lost 3 bases and 15 bases, in that order; junction bases with no gene match: 8. CDR3 length equals 12 residues. In DNA form, the CDR3 reads TGTGCCTGGAGGCTTAGCGGGGGGAGTCTGTTCTTC. It specifies CAWRLSGGSLFF.

This chain links TRBV18 with TRBJ1-5; a weak D match, TRBD1 (5 bases). This CDR3 region has 15 residues. V lost 2 bases, J lost 0 bases, and 8 bases lay in between. CDR1 and CDR2 from the germline V gene are KGHSH and LQKENI. The CDR3 DNA reads as TGTGCCAGCTCACCAGGGGCAAATAGCAATCAGCCCCAGCATTTT. Amino acids: CASSPGANSNQPQHF.

A few counts support this clone. The chain uses TRBV9 and TRBJ1-3, with 10 bases matching TRBD1. From germline, CDR1 is SGDLS and CDR2 YYNGEE. The CDR3 has 15 residues. V shed 3 bases, J shed 3 bases, and the junction held 3 bases outside the gene matches. The CDR3: CASSGQGASGNTIYF. DNA of the CDR3: TGTGCCAGCAGCGGACAGGGGGCGAGTGGAAACACCATATATTTT.

The rearrangement uses TRBV15 and TRBJ1-5; TRBD1 agrees at 7 bases. The trim removed 7 bases at V and 7 bases at J, leaving 13 bases unmatched. The CDR3 extends over 15 amino acids. Germline values: CDR1 LNHNV, CDR2 YYDKDF (reference sequence). CDR3: CATNSTRGMGQPQHF. The CDR3 region has the DNA TGTGCCACCAACTCGACCAGGGGGATGGGGCAGCCCCAGCATTTT.

This chain uses TRBV3-1 (or the pseudogene TRBV3-2) with TRBJ2-2; weak D call: TRBD2 (5 bases). Trimming pared 3 bases from V and 8 bases from J, leaving 25 bases between. The CDR3 extends over 18 amino acids. Germline V gives CDR1 LGHDT, CDR2 YNNKEL (reference sequence). The CDR3 nucleotides are TGTGCCAGCAGCCACGGCCTTCGGGAAGTTAAGGGTGAAGGGGAGCTGTTTTTT. This encodes CASSHGLREVKGEGELFF.

The chain links TRBV21-1 to TRBJ2-5; no check of the table's D call, TRBD1, against the DNA was made. TRBV21-1 is given as a pseudogene. There are 15 residues in the CDR3. CDR3 residues: CASSLDRGPGETQYF. CDR3 nucleotides: TGTGCCAGCAGCTTGGACAGGGGGCCGGGGGAGACCCAGTACTTC.

This clone was detected once. The chain links TRBV7-7 to TRBJ2-3, with 8 nucleotides matching TRBD2. Trimming removed 5 bases from V and 6 bases from J; junction bases left unmatched: 10. CDR1 and CDR2 (germline): SSHAT, FNYEAQ (reference sequence). CDR3 length equals 15 residues. CDR3 residues: CASSPTRGGVDTQYF. The CDR3 bases are TGTGCCAGCAGCCCGACCCGGGGGGGGGTTGATACGCAGTATTTT.

Worth noting for this clone: The germline gene is not matched at one end of the junction; a read error may be the cause. The chain is built from TRBV6-1 and TRBJ1-5, with D possibly matching TRBD1 (6 bases). The CDR3 has 17 residues. Germline V lookup: CDR1 MNHNS, CDR2 SASEGT. CDR3: CASREVQGTYSNQPQHF. The DNA for the CDR3 is TGTGCCAGCAGGGAAGTACAGGGTACCTATAGCAATCAGCCCCAGCATTTT.

V is TRBV30 and J is TRBJ1-6; D gene ambiguous. Germline CDR1 GTSNPN, CDR2 SVGIG (reference sequence). The ends were cut back, 4 bases at V and 5 bases at J, with 15 bases in the middle. CDR3 length: 15 amino acids. The CDR3 reads CAWNPGTGNNSPLHF. DNA for the CDR3: TGTGCCTGGAATCCAGGTACCGGCAATAATTCACCCCTCCACTTT.

This chain joins TRBV7-3 and TRBJ1-3; D is undetermined. V lost 2 bases, J lost 2 bases, and 7 bases lay in between. Germline-derived CDR1 and CDR2 are SGHTA and FQGTGA. The CDR3 spans 14 residues. The CDR3, as DNA: TGTGCCAGCAGCTTAGGAACAGCTGGAAACACCATATATTTT. Its translation is CASSLGTAGNTIYF.

J is TRBJ2-2 and V is TRBV9; 7 bases match TRBD1. CDR3 length: 16 amino acids. CDR1 SGDLS and CDR2 YYNGEE come from the germline V gene. The V segment lost 4 bases and the J segment 4 bases; nucleotides outside the gene matches: 10. The CDR3 loop reads CASSLTTGSSTGELFF. DNA of the CDR3: TGTGCCAGCAGCCTAACGACAGGGTCCAGCACCGGGGAGCTGTTTTTT.

The rearrangement joins TRBV6-5 to TRBJ2-5, with D maybe TRBD2 (5 bases). CDR3 length: 13 residues. Germline CDR1 and CDR2: MNHEY and SVGAGI. Trimming shortened V by 7 bases and J by 5 bases, and 14 bases separated the two germline ends. The chain's CDR3 is CASTSGSMETQYF. The CDR3 bases are TGTGCCAGCACGTCGGGGAGTATGGAGACCCAGTACTTC.

V usage is TRBV25-1 and J usage is TRBJ2-3; 13 bases are shared with TRBD2. CDR3 length equals 16 residues. From germline, CDR1 is MGHDK and CDR2 SYGVNS. Trimming removed 5 bases from V and 2 bases from J; junction bases left unmatched: 4. The CDR3 nucleotides read TGTGCCAGCAGTCTTGGGACTAGCGGGGACACAGATACGCAGTATTTT. As protein: CASSLGTSGDTDTQYF.

This sequence joins TRBV2 and TRBJ1-6; weak D call: TRBD1 (6 bases). V gave up 8 bases and J gave up 5 bases, with 10 bases separating them. The CDR3 covers 13 residues. Germline CDR1 reads SNHLY; CDR2 reads FYNNEI. CDR3 protein: CASSQGNNSPLHF. Written as DNA, the CDR3 is TGTGCCAGCTCCCAGGGGAATAATTCACCCCTCCACTTT.

V usage is TRBV2 and J usage is TRBJ1-2; weak D call: TRBD1 (5 bases). The CDR3 runs 13 residues. Trimming shortened V by 7 bases and J by 8 bases, and 17 bases separated the two germline ends. Per germline, CDR1 SNHLY and CDR2 FYNNEI. CDR3: CASKESGWRGYTF. The CDR3 nucleotides read TGTGCCAGCAAAGAGTCAGGGTGGAGAGGCTACACCTTC.

A word on this clone: The conserved phenylalanine or tryptophan normally closing the CDR3 is absent here, so this likely arose from a read error. The DNA is left out, because the CDR3 cannot be placed on it with certainty; the CDR3 is given as TCRdb lists it. V and J are TRBV5-4 and TRBJ1-2; the table gives TRBD1 as D, unverified against the DNA. Per the germline V gene, CDR1 is SGHNT and CDR2 is YYREEE (reference sequence). The CDR3 has 11 residues if both end residues are counted. This chain's CDR3 is CASSLQGTWAI.

This chain uses TRBV2 with TRBJ2-1, with TRBD2 as a possible D gene (6 bases). Looked up from germline, CDR1 is SNHLY and CDR2 is FYNNEI. V was trimmed by 8 bases and J by 4 bases, leaving 12 bases between them. The CDR3 is 13 amino acids. The CDR3 coding sequence is TGTGCCAGCCAAGATAGCGGTTACAATGAGCAGTTCTTC. This translates into CASQDSGYNEQFF.

The J gene is TRBJ2-2, the V gene TRBV28; TRBD1 might be the D (5 bases). Deletions cut 2 bases from V and 5 bases from J, with 9 bases between. The CDR3 is 14 residues long. Germline CDR1 and CDR2: MDHEN and SYDVKM. The CDR3 sequence: CASSLSGATGELFF. The CDR3 DNA is TGTGCCAGCAGTTTAAGTGGGGCGACCGGGGAGCTGTTTTTT.

V is TRBV29-1 and J is TRBJ1-1, with D unresolved. The CDR3 contains 13 residues. Germline-derived CDR1 and CDR2 are SQVTM and ANQGSEA. Trimming pared 6 bases from V and 1 base from J, leaving 12 bases between. CDR3 nucleotide sequence: TGCAGCGTGGGGAGGGCGCCGAACACTGAAGCTTTCTTT. Its translation: CSVGRAPNTEAFF.

The V call is TRBV3-1 (or the pseudogene TRBV3-2), the J call TRBJ2-1; TRBD2 agrees at 11 bases. Per the germline V gene, CDR1 is LGHDT and CDR2 is YNNKEL (reference sequence). V shed 0 bases, J shed 2 bases, and the junction held 3 bases outside the gene matches. The CDR3 is made up of 17 amino acids. The CDR3 DNA reads as TGTGCCAGCAGCCAAGACCGACTAGCGGGGACCTACAATGAGCAGTTCTTC. Protein product: CASSQDRLAGTYNEQFF.

The CDR3 protein is CASSTGYTQLNYGYTF. The DNA for the CDR3 is TGTGCCAGCAGCACAGGGTACACTCAGTTGAACTATGGCTACACCTTC. This sequence joins TRBV28 and TRBJ1-2; D might be TRBD1 (6 bases). This CDR3 spans 16 amino acids. The germline V and J ends were trimmed by 6 bases and 2 bases, with 19 bases remaining between them. Germline V CDR1 and CDR2: MDHEN, SYDVKM.

This chain connects TRBV5-5 to TRBJ1-1, with TRBD1 matching 7 bases. The CDR3 extends over 13 amino acids. Germline values: CDR1 SGHKS, CDR2 YYEKEE (reference sequence). V was clipped by 4 bases and J by 5 bases; unmatched bases: 5. The CDR3 bases are TGTGCCAGCAGCACCACGGACAGGACTGAAGCTTTCTTT. This gives the protein CASSTTDRTEAFF.

The chain recombines TRBV6-1 with TRBJ2-1; D perhaps matches TRBD1 (5 bases). Germline V gene sequence: CDR1 MNHNS, CDR2 SASEGT. The CDR3 is 13 amino acids. Trimming removed 2 bases from V and 4 bases from J, with 6 bases in between. DNA for the CDR3: TGTGCCAGCAGTGAAAGACAGTACAATGAGCAGTTCTTC. This gives the protein CASSERQYNEQFF.